The sequence of this T cell receptor (beta chain) was determined in a study of PD-L1 blockade in urothelial cancer. Here immunoSEQ multiplex PCR was the method, and the copy in TCRdb shows in-frame clones only, minus some. The sample carries tens of thousands of clones, under 95% recorded once. Stated time point: peripheral blood 6 weeks after treatment start. CDR1 is LGHNA, CDR2 YNFKEQ, per germline. V shed 1 base, J shed 2 bases, and the junction held 4 bases outside the gene matches. This CDR3 contains 16 residues. V and J are TRBV4-2 and TRBJ2-7; the match to TRBD2 covers 11 bases. This sample comprised PBMCs, obtained around atezolizumab (anti-PD-L1) treatment. This clonotype was obtained from a man between 65 and 80 years old with urothelial cancer. Here the CDR3 DNA reads TGTGCCAGCAGCCAAGGAATTAGCGGGAGGGCCTACGAGCAGTACTTC. This translates into CASSQGISGRAYEQYF.